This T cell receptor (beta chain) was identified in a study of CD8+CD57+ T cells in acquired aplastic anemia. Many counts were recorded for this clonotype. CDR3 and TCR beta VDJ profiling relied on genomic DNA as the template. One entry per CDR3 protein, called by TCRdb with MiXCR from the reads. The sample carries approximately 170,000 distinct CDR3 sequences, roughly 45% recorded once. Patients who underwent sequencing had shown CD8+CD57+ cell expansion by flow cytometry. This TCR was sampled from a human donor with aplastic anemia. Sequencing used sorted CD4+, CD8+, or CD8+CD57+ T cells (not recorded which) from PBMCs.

CDR3 in amino acids: CAYNRNTGELFF. CDR3 coding DNA: TGTGCCTACAACAGGAACACCGGGGAGCTGTTTTTT. V is TRBV30 and J is TRBJ2-2; D remains ambiguous. The V gene lost 7 bases and the J gene lost 1 base, with 7 bases spanning the gap. Germline V gene data show CDR1 as GTSNPN and CDR2 as SVGIG (reference sequence). The CDR3 covers 12 residues.